Listed here are 7 T cell receptor beta chains from one sample, sequenced in a study of T-cell memory formation after mild COVID-19. MiXCR, applied by TCRdb to the 5' RACE reads, yields one record per CDR3 protein. Seen here are around 340,000 distinct CDR3 sequences, approximately 14% observed once, and the top ten hold roughly 22%. Specimen: PBMCs or a T cell subset sorted from them (not recorded which). The receptors derive from a young man who had mild COVID-19 (a few samples of this study predate the infection). Cell type and time point are not known.

This clonotype was detected only a few times. V and J are TRBV20-1 and TRBJ2-6; possible D gene TRBD1, 5 bases. This CDR3 region has 14 residues. The V end lost 0 bases, the J end lost 2 bases, and 5 bases lay between the germline ends. The germline V gene has CDR1 DFQATT and CDR2 SNEGSKA (reference sequence). The CDR3 DNA reads TGCAGTGCTAGAGACAGGGCTGGGGCCAACGTCCTGACTTTC. Protein sequence: CSARDRAGANVLTF.

This clonotype was picked up many times. The rearrangement links TRBV5-1 to TRBJ2-7; TRBD2 agrees at 9 bases. The CDR3 covers 16 residues. Germline V gene data show CDR1 as SGHRS and CDR2 as YFSETQ. The J segment lost 3 bases and the V segment lost 1 base, leaving 8 bases of the junction unmatched. The CDR3 is CASSLSPGLADYEQYV. The CDR3 coding sequence is TGCGCCAGCAGCTTGTCCCCGGGACTAGCAGACTACGAGCAGTACGTC.

This clonotype was picked up a small number of times. The rearrangement links TRBV10-2 to TRBJ2-1, with 9 bases identical to TRBD1. This CDR3 spans 13 amino acids. Germline V gives CDR1 WSHSY, CDR2 SAAADI. Unmatched junction bases numbered 7, after V lost 6 bases and J lost 10 bases. The CDR3 protein is CASSDRGWAEQFF. CDR3 nucleotide sequence: TGCGCCAGCAGCGACAGGGGGTGGGCAGAGCAGTTCTTC.

The chain employs TRBV10-3 and TRBJ1-6; D possibly corresponds to TRBD1 (5 bases). This CDR3 comprises 16 residues. Germline lookup yields CDR1 ENHRY and CDR2 SYGVKD. Deletions cut 0 bases from V and 7 bases from J, with 13 bases between. CDR3 in DNA: TGTGCCATCAGTGAGTCCCCGGGACTCGGGAATTCACCCCTCCACTTT. Protein: CAISESPGLGNSPLHF.

This clonotype showed up just a few times. The chain employs TRBV5-1 and TRBJ1-1; no firm D call. Germline CDR1 SGHRS, CDR2 YFSETQ. The CDR3 length is 14 residues. Trimming left V 4 bases short and J 5 bases short, with 15 bases between. The DNA of the CDR3 is TGCGCCAGCAGCATGACGGCGGCGGGGACTGAAGCTTTCTTT. As protein: CASSMTAAGTEAFF. Together with reference TRBV5-1 and TRBJ1-1, the CDR3 gives the full variable domain: KAGVTQTPRYLIKTRGQQVTLSCSPISGHRSVSWYQQTPGQGLQFLFEYFSETQRNKGNFPGRFSGRQFSNSRSEMNVSTLELGDSALYLCASSMTAAGTEAFFGQGTRLTVV.

The CDR3 region has the DNA TGTGCCATCAGTGAGTCGCAAAGGGGGTCCTATAATTCACCCCTCCACTTT. This sequence encodes CAISESQRGSYNSPLHF. The chain uses TRBV10-3 and TRBJ1-6; tentative D call: TRBD1 (6 bases). The germline V gene encodes CDR1 ENHRY and CDR2 SYGVKD. Trimming took off 0 bases at V and 1 base at J, with 10 bases between the two ends. The CDR3 sequence is 17 residues long.

DNA for the CDR3: TGTGCCAGCAGCCCTCTAGCTCCAGAGACCCAGTACTTC. Protein: CASSPLAPETQYF. This rearrangement joins TRBV9 to TRBJ2-5; TRBD2 might be the D (5 bases). The germline CDR1 and CDR2 sequences are SGDLS and YYNGEE. The length of the CDR3 is 13 residues. The V and J ends lost 4 bases and 4 bases respectively, with 11 bases between them. The full variable domain, in which reference TRBV9 and TRBJ2-5 provide the parts outside the CDR3, is DSGVTQTPKHLITATGQRVTLRCSPRSGDLSVYWYQQSLDQGLQFLIQYYNGEERAKGNILERFSAQQFPDLHSELNLSSLELGDSALYFCASSPLAPETQYFGPGTRLLVL.